This TCR beta chain was recovered during a study of molecular identifiers for immune sequencing clone quantification. Findings of the study overall: For effector cells, clones above 20 RNA copies held over 97% of molecules; for naive cells, under 1%. Highly expanded clone sizes could be underestimated through barcode sharing by identical TCR molecules.

Germline CDR1 reads LGHNA; CDR2 reads YSLEER. The CDR3 consists of 14 residues. Deletions cut 1 base from V and 0 bases from J, with 5 bases between. A CD8+CD4-CCR7+CD45RA+ gate was used to sort naive CD8 T cells. TCRdb re-called the PCR reads through MiXCR, storing one row per CDR3 protein. The data show over 300,000 distinct CDR3 sequences, under 25% seen once. This clonotype was recorded many times. The target antigen is unknown. The genes are TRBV4-3 and TRBJ2-3, with no clear D. Sequencing was carried out using naive CD8+ T cells from blood, with Jurkat cell RNA spiked in. This sample's subset: FACS-sorted CD8+CD4-CCR7+CD45RA+ naive T cells. This TCR was recovered from a human donor in good health. Some libraries in this study had Jurkat cell RNA spiked in. The DNA for the CDR3 is TGCGCCAGCAGCCAAGGAGCGAGCACAGATACGCAGTATTTT. It is translated as CASSQGASTDTQYF.